This T cell receptor (beta chain) was documented in a study of blood T cells in healthy people across ages. General study results and limits: Per million T cells, the diversity of TCR beta decreased roughly linearly as age advanced.

Using a J-beta primer mix together with a sample-barcoded 5' primer, a second PCR was run for about 6 to 11 cycles. A template-switch adaptor containing 12 random nucleotides labeled each cDNA molecule. TCRdb re-derived calls from the 5' RACE reads in MiXCR, one entry per CDR3 protein. The sample consists of some 710,000 distinct CDR3 sequences, more than 35% of them appearing once. All donors came from Russia, were Caucasian and healthy, and spanned ages 6 to 90. This clonotype appeared a few times. Its antigen is not known. The TCR originated in a man at least 80 years old in good health. Sequencing was carried out using blood.

CDR3 protein: CSASLPGGGIGEQYF. The CDR3 DNA follows: TGCAGTGCTAGCCTACCGGGTGGCGGGATTGGGGAGCAGTACTTC. The V gene is TRBV20-1, the J gene TRBJ2-7, with D perhaps TRBD2 (6 bases). Germline-derived CDR1 and CDR2 are DFQATT and SNEGSKA (reference sequence). The CDR3 is 15 amino acids. Trimming left V 3 bases short and J 7 bases short, with 22 bases between.